This entry lists 15 T cell receptor beta chains sequenced from one sample in a study of blood T cell repertoires in COVID-19 (dated by TCRdb to about 2020). The method behind the library was the immunoSEQ multiplex PCR assay. The clones in this table, taken by TCRdb from immuneACCESS, are in-frame only. Not every clone is retained; where verified, under half of the shortfall comes from an unresolved V gene, and the cause of the rest is unknown. For this sample there are 150,000 to 190,000 clones; about 85% appear just once. The ten most abundant clones make up 7% to 10% of the sample. The sample was peripheral blood. The source is a woman aged 60-75 years with COVID-19, enrolled during active disease.

This rearrangement joins TRBV12-3 or TRBV12-4 to TRBJ1-5, with D tentatively TRBD1 (6 bases). V lost 6 bases, J lost 6 bases, and 12 bases lay in between. The CDR3 has 13 amino acids. This CDR3 is CASSSLQGQPQHF. CDR3 sequence (DNA): TGTGCCAGCAGCTCGCTACAGGGTCAGCCCCAGCATTTT.

This chain links TRBV2 with TRBJ1-1; D is possibly TRBD1 (6 bases). V was trimmed by 9 bases and J by 1 base, leaving 9 bases between them. Germline-derived CDR1 and CDR2 are SNHLY and FYNNEI. CDR3 size: 12 residues. CDR3 residues: CASTGPNTEAFF. CDR3 DNA: TGTGCCAGTACAGGGCCGAACACTGAAGCTTTCTTT.

The J gene is TRBJ1-2, the V gene TRBV5-1; no definite D call. This CDR3 region has 17 residues. Germline V gene sequence: CDR1 SGHRS, CDR2 YFSETQ. V was pared by 3 bases and J by 4 bases, with 22 bases between. The CDR3 DNA follows: TGCGCCAGCAGCTACCATCCTAACAGTCAACTAGTCTATGGCTACACCTTC. Translating gives CASSYHPNSQLVYGYTF.

The chain recombines TRBV30 with TRBJ1-3; TRBD1 is a possible D gene (6 bases). Germline V lookup: CDR1 GTSNPN, CDR2 SVGIG (reference sequence). This CDR3 is built from 15 residues. V shed 0 bases and J shed 0 bases, with 9 bases lying between them. The DNA of the CDR3 is TGTGCCTGGAGTGTAGGGGGATACTCTGGAAACACCATATATTTT. Translating gives CAWSVGGYSGNTIYF.

The CDR3 here is CASSKQGGRFGYTF. In DNA, the CDR3 is TGTGCCAGCAGTAAACAGGGGGGAAGGTTTGGCTACACCTTC. This chain links TRBV2 with TRBJ1-2, with 8 bases identical to TRBD1. The CDR3 length is 14 residues. V lost 5 bases and J lost 7; bases outside the gene matches: 9. Per germline, CDR1 SNHLY and CDR2 FYNNEI.

The rearrangement joins TRBV5-1 to TRBJ1-1; the D is unclear. The germline gives CDR1 SGHRS, CDR2 YFSETQ. The CDR3 is 14 amino acids. V gave up 0 bases and J gave up 4 bases, with 10 bases separating them. CDR3: CASSLASLGTEAFF. CDR3 nucleotides: TGCGCCAGCAGCTTGGCGAGTCTCGGCACTGAAGCTTTCTTT.

The chain is built from TRBV6-5 and TRBJ1-5, with TRBD1 matching 7 bases. The V gene end was trimmed by 6 bases and the J gene end by 7 bases; junction bases not matched to a gene: 9. The CDR3 has 14 amino acids. Germline V gene lookup returns CDR1 MNHEY and CDR2 SVGAGI. CDR3 in DNA: TGTGCCAGCAGCGCCACAGGGGTAGGGCAGCCCCAGCATTTT. It specifies CASSATGVGQPQHF.

This rearrangement joins TRBV7-2 to TRBJ2-1; TRBD2 might be the D (6 bases). CDR1 and CDR2 (germline): SGHTA, FQGNSA. V lost 5 bases and J 8 bases, leaving 10 bases between the germline ends. The CDR3 loop spans 12 amino acids. The CDR3 is CASSPRRDEQFF. CDR3 bases: TGTGCCAGCAGCCCTCGGAGGGATGAGCAGTTCTTC.

The chain joins TRBV19 to TRBJ1-2; 10 positions agree with TRBD1. The CDR3 length is 15 residues. CDR1 and CDR2 (germline): LNHDA, SQIVND (reference sequence). Losses at the gene ends were 5 bases for V and 4 bases for J; bases not matched to a gene: 7. The CDR3 loop reads CASSFGDRGFYGYTF. CDR3 in DNA: TGTGCCAGTAGTTTCGGGGACAGGGGATTCTATGGCTACACCTTC.

V and J are TRBV4-2 and TRBJ1-5, with 9 bases that match TRBD1. V lost 2 bases to trimming and J lost 2 bases; unmatched junction nucleotides: 1. Germline V gene data show CDR1 as LGHNA and CDR2 as YNFKEQ. The CDR3 is made up of 15 amino acids. The CDR3 sequence is CASSQWTGGNQPQHF. CDR3 sequence (DNA): TGTGCCAGCAGCCAATGGACAGGGGGCAATCAGCCCCAGCATTTT.

Notes on this clone: The junction shows a germline mismatch at one end, possibly a read error. This sequence joins TRBV12-3 or TRBV12-4 and TRBJ1-2; D is ambiguous. The CDR3 totals 12 residues. This chain's CDR3 is CASSLVRGLYYF. The CDR3 nucleotides read TGTGCCAGCAGTTTAGTCAGAGGCCTTTATTATTTC.

The CDR3 here is CASSLMGQGGYTF. The CDR3 DNA sequence: TGTGCCAGCAGCCTAATGGGACAAGGGGGCTACACCTTC. The rearrangement joins TRBV27 to TRBJ1-2; perhaps TRBD1 as D (6 bases). Per the germline V gene, CDR1 is MNHEY and CDR2 is SMNVEV (reference sequence). Trimming removed 6 bases from V and 8 bases from J, with 16 bases in between. The CDR3 is made up of 13 amino acids.

The rearrangement joins TRBV3-1 (or the pseudogene TRBV3-2) to TRBJ1-5; D is unresolved. From germline, CDR1 is LGHDT and CDR2 YNNKEL (reference sequence). The CDR3 extends over 13 amino acids. V lost 0 bases and J lost 9, with 9 bases in between. As DNA, the CDR3 is TGTGCCAGCAGCCAAGAAGGAGATCGGCCCCAGCATTTT. Its protein product is CASSQEGDRPQHF.

This rearrangement joins TRBV19 to TRBJ1-2; D not resolved. In germline, CDR1 is LNHDA, CDR2 SQIVND (reference sequence). There are 12 residues in the CDR3. Trimming took 6 bases from V and 4 from J, leaving 9 bases between them. This CDR3 is CASRQEVYGYTF. The DNA of the CDR3 is TGTGCCAGTAGGCAGGAGGTCTATGGCTACACCTTC.

This chain connects TRBV9 to TRBJ2-7; 8 positions agree with TRBD2. Trimming took 7 bases from V and 0 from J; bases not matched to a gene: 24. In germline, CDR1 is SGDLS, CDR2 YYNGEE. This CDR3 has 20 residues. CDR3 coding DNA: TGTGCCAGCGGGCGCGGGAGAAGGGACGGCGGGGGGCCCTTCTCCTACGAGCAGTACTTC. This encodes CASGRGRRDGGGPFSYEQYF.